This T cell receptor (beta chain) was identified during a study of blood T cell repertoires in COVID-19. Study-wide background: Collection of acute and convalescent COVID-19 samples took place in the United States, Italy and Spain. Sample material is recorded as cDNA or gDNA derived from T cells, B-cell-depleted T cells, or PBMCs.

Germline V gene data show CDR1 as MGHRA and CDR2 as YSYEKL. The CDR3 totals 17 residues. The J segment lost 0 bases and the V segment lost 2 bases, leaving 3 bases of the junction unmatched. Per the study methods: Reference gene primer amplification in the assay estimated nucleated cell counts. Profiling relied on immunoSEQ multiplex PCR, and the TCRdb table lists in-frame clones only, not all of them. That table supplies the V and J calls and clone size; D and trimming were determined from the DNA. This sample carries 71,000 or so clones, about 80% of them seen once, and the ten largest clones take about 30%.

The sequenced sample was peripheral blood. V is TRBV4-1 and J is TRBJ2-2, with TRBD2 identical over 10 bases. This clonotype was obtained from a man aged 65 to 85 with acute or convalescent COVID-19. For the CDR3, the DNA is TGCGCCAGCAGCCAACGGACTAGCGGTGCGAACACCGGGGAGCTGTTTTTT. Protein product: CASSQRTSGANTGELFF.